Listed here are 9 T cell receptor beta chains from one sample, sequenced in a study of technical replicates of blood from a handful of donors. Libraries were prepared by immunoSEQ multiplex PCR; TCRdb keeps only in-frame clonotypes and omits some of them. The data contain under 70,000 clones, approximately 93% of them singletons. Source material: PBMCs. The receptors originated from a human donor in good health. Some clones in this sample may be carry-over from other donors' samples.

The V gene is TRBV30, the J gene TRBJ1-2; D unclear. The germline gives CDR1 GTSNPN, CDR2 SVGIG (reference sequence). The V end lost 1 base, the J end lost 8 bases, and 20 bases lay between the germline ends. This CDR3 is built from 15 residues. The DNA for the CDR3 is TGTGCCTGGAGTGAACAGAAAGGTCTAGGCGGGGGCTACACCTTC. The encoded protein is CAWSEQKGLGGGYTF.

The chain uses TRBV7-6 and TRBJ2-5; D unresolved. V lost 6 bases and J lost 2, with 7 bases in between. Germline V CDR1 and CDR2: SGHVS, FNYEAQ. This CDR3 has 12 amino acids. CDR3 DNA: TGTGCCAGCAGTCTAATACAAGAGACCCAGTACTTC. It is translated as CASSLIQETQYF.

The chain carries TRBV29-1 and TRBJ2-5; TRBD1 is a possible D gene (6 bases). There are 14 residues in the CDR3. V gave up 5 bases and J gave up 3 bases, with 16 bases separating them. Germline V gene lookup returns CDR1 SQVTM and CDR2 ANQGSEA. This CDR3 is CSVPRGSREETQYF. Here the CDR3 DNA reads TGCAGCGTTCCGAGGGGGTCTAGAGAAGAGACCCAGTACTTC.

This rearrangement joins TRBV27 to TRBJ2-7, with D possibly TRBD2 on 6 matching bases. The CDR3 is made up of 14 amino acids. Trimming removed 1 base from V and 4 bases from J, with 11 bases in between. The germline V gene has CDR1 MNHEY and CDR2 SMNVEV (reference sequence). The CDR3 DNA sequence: TGTGCCAGCAGTTTATTGGGGCGGGGTTACGAGCAGTACTTC. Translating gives CASSLLGRGYEQYF.

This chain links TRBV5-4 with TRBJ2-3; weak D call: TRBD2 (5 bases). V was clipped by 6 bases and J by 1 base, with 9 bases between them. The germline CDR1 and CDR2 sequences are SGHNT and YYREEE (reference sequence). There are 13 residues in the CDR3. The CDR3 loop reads CASKLGRTDTQYF. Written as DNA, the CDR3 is TGTGCCAGCAAACTAGGACGCACAGATACGCAGTATTTT.

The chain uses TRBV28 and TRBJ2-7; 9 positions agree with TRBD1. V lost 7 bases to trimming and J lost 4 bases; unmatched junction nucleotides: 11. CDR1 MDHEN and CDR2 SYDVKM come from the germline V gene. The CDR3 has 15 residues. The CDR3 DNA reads TGTGCCAGCACTCAACCGGGACAGGGTTTATACGAGCAGTACTTC. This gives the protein CASTQPGQGLYEQYF.

The CDR3 sequence: CASSYSGTANEQFF. The CDR3 bases are TGTGCCAGCAGTTACTCAGGGACAGCAAATGAGCAGTTCTTC. This chain uses TRBV6-5 with TRBJ2-1; 7 nucleotides agree with TRBD1. In germline, CDR1 is MNHEY, CDR2 SVGAGI. This CDR3 region has 14 residues. After removal of 0 bases from V and 7 bases from J, the junction contained 3 bases not matched to a gene.

The CDR3 DNA is TGTGCCAGCAGTTACTCGGGGGGGGGCCCTCAAGATACGCAGTATTTT. It specifies CASSYSGGGPQDTQYF. The V call is TRBV6-5, the J call TRBJ2-3, with a weak D call TRBD2 (7 bases). Trimming left V 0 bases short and J 5 bases short, with 15 bases between. Per germline, CDR1 MNHEY and CDR2 SVGAGI. The length of the CDR3 is 16 residues.

Here the CDR3 DNA reads TGTGCCAGCAGCTTAGAATCAAAAACGGCTGAAGCTTTCTTT. Encoded protein: CASSLESKTAEAFF. The chain uses TRBV7-6 and TRBJ1-1, with D uncertain. Trimming took 1 base from V and 6 from J, leaving 12 bases between them. CDR1 and CDR2 from the germline V gene are SGHVS and FNYEAQ. The CDR3 runs to 14 residues.